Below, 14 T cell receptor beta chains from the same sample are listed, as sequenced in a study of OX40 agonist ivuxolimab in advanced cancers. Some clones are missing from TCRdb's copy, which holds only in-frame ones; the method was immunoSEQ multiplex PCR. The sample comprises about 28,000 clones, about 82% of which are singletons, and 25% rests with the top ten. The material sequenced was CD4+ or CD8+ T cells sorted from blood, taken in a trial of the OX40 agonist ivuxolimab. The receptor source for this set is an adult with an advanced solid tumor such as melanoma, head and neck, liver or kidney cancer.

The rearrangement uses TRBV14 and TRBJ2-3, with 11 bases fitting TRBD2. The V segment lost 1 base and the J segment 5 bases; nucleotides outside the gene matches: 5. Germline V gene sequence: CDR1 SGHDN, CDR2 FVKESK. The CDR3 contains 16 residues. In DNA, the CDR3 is TGTGCCAGCAGCCAAGTACTAGCGGGAGCTATAGATACGCAGTATTTT. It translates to CASSQVLAGAIDTQYF.

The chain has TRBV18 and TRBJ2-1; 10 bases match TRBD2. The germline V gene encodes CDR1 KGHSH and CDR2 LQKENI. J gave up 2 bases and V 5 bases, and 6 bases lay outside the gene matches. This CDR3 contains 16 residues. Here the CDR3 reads CASSSVAGGAYNEQFF. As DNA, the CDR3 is TGTGCCAGCTCATCCGTAGCGGGAGGAGCCTACAATGAGCAGTTCTTC.

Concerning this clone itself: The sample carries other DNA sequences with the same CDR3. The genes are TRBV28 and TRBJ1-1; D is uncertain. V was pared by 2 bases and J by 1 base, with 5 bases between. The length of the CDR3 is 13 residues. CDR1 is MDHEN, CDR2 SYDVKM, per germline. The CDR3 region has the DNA TGTGCCAGCAGTTTAACGGGGAACACTGAAGCTTTCTTT. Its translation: CASSLTGNTEAFF.

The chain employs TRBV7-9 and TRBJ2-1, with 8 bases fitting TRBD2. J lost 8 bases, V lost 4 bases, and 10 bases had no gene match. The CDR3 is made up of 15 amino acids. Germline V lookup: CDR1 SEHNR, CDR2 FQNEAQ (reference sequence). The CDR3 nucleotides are TGTGCCAGCAGCTCACTAGCGGCCCCTCCCCATGAGCAGTTCTTC. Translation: CASSSLAAPPHEQFF.

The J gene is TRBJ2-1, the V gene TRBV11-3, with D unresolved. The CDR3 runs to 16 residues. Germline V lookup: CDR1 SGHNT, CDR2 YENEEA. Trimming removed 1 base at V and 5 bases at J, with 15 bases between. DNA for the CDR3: TGTGCCAGCAGCTTAGCCCTAAGGGTTTCAAACAATGAGCAGTTCTTC. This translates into CASSLALRVSNNEQFF.

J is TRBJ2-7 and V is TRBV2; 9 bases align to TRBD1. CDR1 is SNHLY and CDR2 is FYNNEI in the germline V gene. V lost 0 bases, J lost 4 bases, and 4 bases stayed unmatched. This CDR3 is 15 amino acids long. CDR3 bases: TGTGCCAGCAGTGAAGCGGGACAGGGTATGTACGAGCAGTACTTC. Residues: CASSEAGQGMYEQYF.

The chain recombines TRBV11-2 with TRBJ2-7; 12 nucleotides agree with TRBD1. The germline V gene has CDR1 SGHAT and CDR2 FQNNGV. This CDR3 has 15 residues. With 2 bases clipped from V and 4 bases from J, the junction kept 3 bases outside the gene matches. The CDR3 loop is CASSLLGQGAYEQYF. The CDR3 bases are TGTGCCAGCAGCTTACTGGGACAGGGGGCTTACGAGCAGTACTTC.

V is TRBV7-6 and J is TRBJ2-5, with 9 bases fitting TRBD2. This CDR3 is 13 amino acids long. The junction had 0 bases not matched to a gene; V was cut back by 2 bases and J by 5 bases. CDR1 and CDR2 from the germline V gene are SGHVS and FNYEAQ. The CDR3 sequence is CASSLSGGETQYF. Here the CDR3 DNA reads TGTGCCAGCAGCTTAAGCGGGGGGGAGACCCAGTACTTC.

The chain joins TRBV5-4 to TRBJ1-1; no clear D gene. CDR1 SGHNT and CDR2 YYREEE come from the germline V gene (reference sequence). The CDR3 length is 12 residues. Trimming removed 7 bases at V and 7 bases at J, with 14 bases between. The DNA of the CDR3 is TGTGCCAGCGCGGACCAGAGAGGTGAAGCTTTCTTT. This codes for CASADQRGEAFF. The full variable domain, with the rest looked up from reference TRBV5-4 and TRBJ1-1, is ETGVTQSPTHLIKTRGQQVTLRCSSQSGHNTVSWYQQALGQGPQFIFQYYREEENGRGNFPPRFSGLQFPNYSSELNVNALELDDSALYLCASADQRGEAFFGQGTRLTVV.

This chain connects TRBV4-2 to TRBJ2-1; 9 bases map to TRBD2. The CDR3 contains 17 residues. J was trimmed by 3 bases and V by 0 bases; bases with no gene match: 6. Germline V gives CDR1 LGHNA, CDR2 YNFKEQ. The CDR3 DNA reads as TGTGCCAGCAGCCAAGATGACCGAGCGGGAGGCTACAATGAGCAGTTCTTC. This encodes CASSQDDRAGGYNEQFF.

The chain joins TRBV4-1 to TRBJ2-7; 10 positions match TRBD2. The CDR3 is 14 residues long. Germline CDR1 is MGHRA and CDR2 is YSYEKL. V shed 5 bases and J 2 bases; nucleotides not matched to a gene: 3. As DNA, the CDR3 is TGCGCCAGCAGCAAGCGGGAGGGCCCCTACGAGCAGTACTTC. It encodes CASSKREGPYEQYF.

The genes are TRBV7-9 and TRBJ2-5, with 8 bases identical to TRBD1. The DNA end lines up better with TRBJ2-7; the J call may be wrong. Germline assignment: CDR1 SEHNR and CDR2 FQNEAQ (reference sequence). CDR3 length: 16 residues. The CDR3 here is CASNQPGQAGGYEQYF. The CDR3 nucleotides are TGTGCCAGCAACCAGCCGGGACAGGCGGGCGGCTACGAGCAGTACTTC.

Written as DNA, the CDR3 is TGTGCCAGCAGTTTCCCCCGGACAGGGAGAAGGGATGAGCAGTTCTTC. It encodes CASSFPRTGRRDEQFF. The V and J genes are TRBV28 and TRBJ2-1; 8 bases are a match to TRBD1. Germline loops: CDR1 MDHEN, CDR2 SYDVKM. V shed 3 bases, J shed 8 bases, and the junction held 12 bases outside the gene matches. This CDR3 has 16 amino acids.

Written as DNA, the CDR3 is TGTGCCAGCAGCTTCTCCTACGAGCAGTACTTC. Its protein is CASSFSYEQYF. J is TRBJ2-7 and V is TRBV7-9; the D is unclear. V lost 3 bases to trimming and J lost 0 bases, with 0 bases between them. Looked up from germline, CDR1 is SEHNR and CDR2 is FQNEAQ (reference sequence). The CDR3 extends over 11 amino acids. The full variable domain, its missing parts supplied by reference TRBV7-9 and TRBJ2-7, is DTGVSQNPRHKITKRGQNVTFRCDPISEHNRLYWYRQTLGQGPEFLTYFQNEAQLEKSRLLSDRFSAERPKGSFSTLEIQRTEQGDSAMYLCASSFSYEQYFGPGTRLTVT.